Only a few counts were recorded for the clone carrying this TCR beta chain. What it recognizes is unknown. Some clones are missing from TCRdb's copy, which holds only in-frame ones; the method was immunoSEQ multiplex PCR. The sample consists of about 440,000 clones, 87% of them appearing once. This CDR3 is 13 amino acids long. V shed 8 bases and J shed 3 bases, with 11 bases lying between them. Germline V lookup: CDR1 MNHEY, CDR2 SVGAGI. Treatment indicated: around 19 received Ad26.COV2.S at low or high dose, single or two shots; 5 received placebo; per-sample allocation not given. The samples were gathered on day 63 after the first injection of vaccine or placebo. Vaccination employed an Ad26 vector expressing the Wuhan-strain SARS-CoV-2 spike. These data are taken from a study of Ad26.COV2.S vaccination and SARS-CoV-2 variants. In the study overall: Into the muscle, Ad26.COV2.S was dosed once or twice, 56 days apart. Broader study findings: Breadth and depth estimates from TCRs may understate total T cell responses.

The V gene is TRBV6-5, the J gene TRBJ2-1, with D unclear. This specimen was peripheral blood, taken in a trial of Ad26.COV2.S vaccine versus placebo. This clonotype originated in a person aged 18-60 years who received the Ad26.COV2.S COVID-19 vaccine or a placebo. Here the CDR3 DNA reads TGTGCCAGCCGGCGGACGTTCTACAATGAGCAGTTCTTC. As protein: CASRRTFYNEQFF.